The clone carrying this T cell receptor (beta chain) occurred a few times. Its antigen is not identified. This sample stems from a study of T-cell memory formation after mild COVID-19. Overall study findings and caveats: Contracting clones localized mainly to CM and EM when CD4+ and mainly to EMRA when CD8+.

The 5'RACE method, run with constant-segment primers, produced TCR alpha and TCR beta cDNA libraries (carrying sample barcodes and UMIs). MiXCR was run by TCRdb on the 5' RACE reads, yielding one entry per CDR3 protein. The sample carries 400,000 or so distinct CDR3 sequences, over 15% recorded once. The junction had 12 bases not matched to a gene; V was cut back by 3 bases and J by 5 bases. The CDR3 runs to 18 residues. Per the germline V gene, CDR1 is LGHNA and CDR2 is YNFKEQ. The receptor was derived from an adult woman who had mild COVID-19 (a few samples of this study predate the infection). Cell type and time point are not known. Sequencing used PBMCs or a T cell subset sorted from them (not recorded which). The chain recombines TRBV4-2 with TRBJ2-3; TRBD2 matches 12 bases. The CDR3 DNA reads TGTGCCAGCAGCCATCCGTCCCTAGCGGGGGGGCTTGGAGATACGCAGTATTTT. This codes for CASSHPSLAGGLGDTQYF.